A single sample gave rise to the 20 T cell receptor beta chains below, sequenced in a study of persistence of HIV-infected CD4 T cells. The libraries were made with immunoSEQ version 4 in survey mode. Sequencing used immunoSEQ multiplex PCR; TCRdb keeps in-frame clones, though not all of them. The sample has 25,000 to 35,000 clones, approximately 80% seen once. Stimulation used 7.5 to 10 ug/mL lysate from CMV-infected fibroblasts. CD40L/CD69 double-negative CD45RO-high memory CD4+ T cells were collected. No antigens are known for them. The specimen was CD4+ T cells sorted from PBMCs after approximately 19-hour stimulation, collected from a patient who received antiretroviral therapy. These receptors were collected from an adult man with HIV who was CMV-seropositive.

This rearrangement joins TRBV10-3 to TRBJ2-7; 12 nucleotides match TRBD2. The length of the CDR3 is 18 residues. CDR1 and CDR2 from the germline V gene are ENHRY and SYGVKD. V shed 6 bases, J shed 5 bases, and the junction held 17 bases outside the gene matches. CDR3 residues: CAIRDPGLAGRASDEQYF. CDR3 coding DNA: TGTGCCATCAGGGACCCGGGACTAGCGGGCCGGGCGTCGGACGAGCAGTACTTC.

The chain recombines TRBV29-1 with TRBJ2-5; D is uncertain. The CDR3 runs 13 residues. Trimming removed 3 bases from V and 1 base from J, with 9 bases in between. Germline values: CDR1 SQVTM, CDR2 ANQGSEA. The chain's CDR3 is CSVEVPPQETQYF. CDR3 DNA: TGCAGCGTTGAGGTTCCGCCCCAAGAGACCCAGTACTTC.

This clone was seen a few times. CDR3 coding DNA: TGTGCCACCGAGGGGGACTACGAGCAGTACTTC. Translating gives CATEGDYEQYF. This chain uses TRBV28 with TRBJ2-7; D may be TRBD1 (6 bases). Per germline, CDR1 MDHEN and CDR2 SYDVKM. The germline V and J ends were trimmed by 10 bases and 3 bases, with 10 bases remaining between them. This CDR3 region has 11 residues. Combining the CDR3 with reference TRBV28 and TRBJ2-7 gives the whole variable domain DVKVTQSSRYLVKRTGEKVFLECVQDMDHENMFWYRQDPGLGLRLIYFSYDVKMKEKGDIPEGYSVSREKKERFSLILESASTNQTSMYLCATEGDYEQYFGPGTRLTVT.

For the CDR3, the DNA is TGTGCCAGCAGCTTTGGATACCGGGACAGGCCCTACGAGCAGTACTTC. This encodes CASSFGYRDRPYEQYF. The V gene is TRBV7-6, the J gene TRBJ2-7, with TRBD1 matching over 8 bases. CDR3 length equals 16 residues. The V and J ends lost 3 bases and 2 bases, in that order; junction bases with no gene match: 9. Germline CDR1 reads SGHVS; CDR2 reads FNYEAQ.

J is TRBJ1-1 and V is TRBV2; D unresolved. CDR3 length: 14 amino acids. Looked up from germline, CDR1 is SNHLY and CDR2 is FYNNEI. V lost 5 bases and J lost 1, with 11 bases in between. CDR3 bases: TGTGCCAGCAGTTGGGGAGGGCGGAACACTGAAGCTTTCTTT. Protein: CASSWGGRNTEAFF.

There are a few counts of this clone. The chain is built from TRBV27 and TRBJ1-1; D is unresolved. Germline V gene data show CDR1 as MNHEY and CDR2 as SMNVEV (reference sequence). The CDR3 covers 15 residues. V was cut by 4 bases and J by 0 bases, with 12 bases left in between. The DNA of the CDR3 is TGTGCCAGCAGTTCATGGACCCTCATGAACACTGAAGCTTTCTTT. It translates to CASSSWTLMNTEAFF.

The chain combines TRBV29-1 with TRBJ2-7, with D uncertain. CDR3 length: 14 amino acids. Germline V gene lookup returns CDR1 SQVTM and CDR2 ANQGSEA. V lost 1 base and J lost 3, with 13 bases in between. As DNA, the CDR3 is TGCAGCGTTGAAGTCCGCAACAGAAACTACGAGCAGTACTTC. Translated: CSVEVRNRNYEQYF.

This clone was observed a single time. The chain uses TRBV6-6 and TRBJ2-7; 10 positions match TRBD2. V was pared by 7 bases and J by 1 base, with 10 bases of the junction left unmatched. CDR1 is MNHNY and CDR2 is SVGAGI in the germline V gene (reference sequence). The CDR3 contains 16 residues. As DNA, the CDR3 is TGTGCCAGCAACCCACAGGGGACTAGCGCATCCTACGAGCAGTACTTC. Residues: CASNPQGTSASYEQYF.

The genes are TRBV7-6 and TRBJ2-5, with D uncertain. The CDR3 covers 12 residues. Germline lookup yields CDR1 SGHVS and CDR2 FNYEAQ. V was cut by 4 bases and J by 7 bases, with 10 bases left in between. Here the CDR3 reads CASSSDLGTQYF. As DNA, the CDR3 is TGTGCCAGCAGCTCAGATCTTGGGACCCAGTACTTC.

V and J are TRBV29-1 and TRBJ2-7; a possible D gene is TRBD1 (6 bases). Looked up from germline, CDR1 is SQVTM and CDR2 is ANQGSEA. The CDR3 is made up of 14 amino acids. Trimming shortened V by 3 bases and J by 0 bases, and 12 bases separated the two germline ends. This CDR3 reads CSVDVLGASYEQYF. The CDR3 region has the DNA TGCAGCGTTGATGTACTGGGGGCCTCCTACGAGCAGTACTTC.

CDR3 bases: TGTGCCATCAGAGGGACTAGCGGGGGGGCCGCGAGGAATGAGCAGTTCTTC. As protein: CAIRGTSGGAARNEQFF. The chain combines TRBV10-3 with TRBJ2-1; 16 bases agree with TRBD2. J gave up 7 bases and V 6 bases, and 9 bases lay outside the gene matches. This CDR3 comprises 17 residues. Germline-derived CDR1 and CDR2 are ENHRY and SYGVKD.

The chain joins TRBV7-2 to TRBJ2-3; D remains unclear. Germline V gene data show CDR1 as SGHTA and CDR2 as FQGNSA. Trimming left V 5 bases short and J 2 bases short, with 5 bases between. CDR3 length: 12 amino acids. CDR3 nucleotides: TGTGCCAGCAGCCCCACCACAGATACGCAGTATTTT. Translation: CASSPTTDTQYF.

The CDR3 bases are TGCGCCAGCAGCTTTGGGACATCGAACACCGGGGAGCTGTTTTTT. It specifies CASSFGTSNTGELFF. V gene TRBV5-1 combines with J gene TRBJ2-2; D is possibly TRBD1 (6 bases). The germline V gene encodes CDR1 SGHRS and CDR2 YFSETQ. This CDR3 has 15 residues. V was clipped by 2 bases and J by 0 bases, with 8 bases between them. The variable domain in full, with the rest retrieved from reference TRBV5-1 and TRBJ2-2, is KAGVTQTPRYLIKTRGQQVTLSCSPISGHRSVSWYQQTPGQGLQFLFEYFSETQRNKGNFPGRFSGRQFSNSRSEMNVSTLELGDSALYLCASSFGTSNTGELFFGEGSRLTVL.

Here the CDR3 DNA reads TGTGCCAGCAGTTCCCTCCGGGACGCCGCCTACGAGCAGTACTTC. Translating gives CASSSLRDAAYEQYF. The gene calls are TRBV27 and TRBJ2-7, with D possibly called TRBD1 or TRBD2 (5 bases each). The CDR3 covers 15 residues. Trimming shortened V by 4 bases and J by 2 bases, and 15 bases separated the two germline ends. The germline V gene encodes CDR1 MNHEY and CDR2 SMNVEV (reference sequence).

The chain employs TRBV4-3 and TRBJ1-2; 7 bases agree with TRBD1. V shed 0 bases, J shed 2 bases, and the junction held 6 bases outside the gene matches. This CDR3 has 16 amino acids. Per germline, CDR1 LGHNA and CDR2 YSLEER. CDR3 coding DNA: TGCGCCAGCAGCCAAGATCTGGGACAGTGGAACTATGGCTACACCTTC. Translated: CASSQDLGQWNYGYTF.

The table lists this clone with a few counts. V is TRBV4-2 and J is TRBJ2-7; the D is unclear. The CDR3 runs 14 residues. Trimming pared 3 bases from V and 1 base from J, leaving 10 bases between. Germline CDR1 and CDR2: LGHNA and YNFKEQ. The CDR3, as DNA: TGTGCCAGCAGCCACACGAGGATTTCCTACGAGCAGTACTTC. Protein: CASSHTRISYEQYF.

This rearrangement joins TRBV15 to TRBJ1-2; tentatively, D is TRBD1 (6 bases). With 0 bases removed from V and 6 bases from J, the gap between germline ends came to 11 bases. This CDR3 has 14 residues. The V gene's germline CDR1 is LNHNV and CDR2 YYDKDF (reference sequence). The CDR3 here is CATSRDLGANGYTF. The CDR3 coding sequence is TGTGCCACCAGCAGAGATCTGGGGGCGAATGGCTACACCTTC.

This chain links TRBV7-2 with TRBJ2-7; D not resolved. V was shortened by 3 bases and J by 3 bases, with 9 bases between the two germline ends. The CDR3 sequence is 13 residues long. Per germline, CDR1 SGHTA and CDR2 FQGNSA. The CDR3 here is CASSLVVGYEQYF. The DNA of the CDR3 is TGTGCCAGCAGCTTGGTGGTAGGCTACGAGCAGTACTTC.

The V call is TRBV7-9, the J call TRBJ1-5; tentatively, D is TRBD1 (5 bases). CDR1 is SEHNR and CDR2 is FQNEAQ in the germline V gene (reference sequence). The CDR3 loop spans 13 amino acids. V shed 7 bases and J shed 4 bases, with 11 bases lying between them. DNA of the CDR3: TGTGCCAGCAACAACGACAGAAATCAGCCCCAGCATTTT. It yields the protein CASNNDRNQPQHF.

This chain links TRBV6-2 or TRBV6-3 with TRBJ2-2; D unresolved. The V end lost 5 bases, the J end lost 2 bases, and 3 bases lay between the germline ends. The germline V gene encodes CDR1 MNHEY and CDR2 SVGEGT. The CDR3 has 12 amino acids. CDR3 sequence (DNA): TGTGCCAGCAGTCATAACACCGGGGAGCTGTTTTTT. Translating gives CASSHNTGELFF.